The T cell receptor beta chain described here comes from a study of blood T cell repertoires in COVID-19. Recovery meant two consecutive negative NP/OP PCR tests, professional clearance, or resolved symptoms. Authors' analysis steps: How many nucleated cells were present was estimated from reference gene primer amplification. Libraries were prepared by immunoSEQ multiplex PCR; TCRdb keeps only in-frame clonotypes and omits some of them. V and J calls and clone size are those listed in that table; D and trimming were worked out from the DNA. The sample records a few hundred thousand clones, approximately 83% being singletons. V was pared by 6 bases and J by 3 bases, with 9 bases of the junction left unmatched. Germline V gene lookup returns CDR1 MGHDK and CDR2 SYGVNS. CDR3 length: 15 amino acids.

The TCR sequence derives from a woman between 45 and 65 years old who had recovered from COVID-19. The rearrangement joins TRBV25-1 to TRBJ2-3, with 7 bases lining up with TRBD1. The source material was PBMCs or T cells enriched from blood (not recorded which). In nucleotides, the CDR3 is TGTGCCAGCAGCGGGACAGCTAGGAAAACAGATACGCAGTATTTT. It codes for CASSGTARKTDTQYF.